The 22 T cell receptor beta chains below all came from one sample that was sequenced in a study of T cells after yellow fever vaccination. TCRdb called the 5' RACE reads again in MiXCR, with one record for every CDR3 protein. The table has around 300,000 distinct CDR3 sequences, around 4.4% seen once; the top ten hold 15% to 20%. The sample consisted of PBMCs, taken 15 days after the yellow fever booster vaccination. The receptor source for this set is a man between 18 and 29 years old who received the YFV17D yellow fever vaccine.

This clonotype was seen more than once but under ten times. The V call is TRBV15, the J call TRBJ2-1; D is perhaps TRBD2 (5 bases). CDR1 is LNHNV, CDR2 YYDKDF, per germline (reference sequence). V dropped 0 bases and J dropped 8 bases, with 14 bases sitting between them. The CDR3 has 15 amino acids. CDR3 sequence reads: CATSRDRWGADEQFF. In DNA, the CDR3 is TGTGCCACCAGCAGAGATCGCTGGGGAGCCGATGAGCAGTTCTTC.

This clonotype was counted a few times. V usage is TRBV6-6 and J usage is TRBJ1-6, with D hard to call. The germline gives CDR1 MNHNY, CDR2 SVGAGI (reference sequence). The CDR3 spans 14 residues. With 7 bases removed from V and 7 bases from J, the gap between germline ends came to 14 bases. The CDR3 loop reads CASIKGFANSPLHF. CDR3 nucleotides: TGTGCCAGCATTAAAGGGTTTGCCAATTCACCCCTCCACTTT.

This clonotype has a count of ten or more. V usage is TRBV12-3 or TRBV12-4 and J usage is TRBJ1-1; D might be TRBD1 (5 bases). Between the trimmed V and J ends, which lost 6 bases and 0 bases, there was a span of 11 bases. The CDR3 runs 14 residues. CDR3 coding DNA: TGTGCCAGCAGCCCGGGACTCCTGAACACTGAAGCTTTCTTT. Its translation is CASSPGLLNTEAFF.

This clonotype was found a few times. The gene calls are TRBV9 and TRBJ2-1; tentative D call: TRBD2 (5 bases). Germline-derived CDR1 and CDR2 are SGDLS and YYNGEE. Trimming stripped 5 bases from V and 3 bases from J, with 12 bases between. This CDR3 is 14 amino acids long. CDR3 amino acids: CASSKLGNYNEQFF. In DNA form, the CDR3 reads TGTGCCAGCAGTAAACTAGGAAACTACAATGAGCAGTTCTTC.

This clonotype was counted a few times. One junction end does not reproduce the germline sequence, and a read error may be involved. This chain links TRBV7-3 with TRBJ2-3, with D possibly being TRBD1 (6 bases). This CDR3 contains 16 residues. The germline CDR1 and CDR2 sequences are SGHTA and FQGTGA. In DNA, the CDR3 is TGTTCCAGCAGCTCCAAGGACAGTATAAGCACAGATACGCAGTATTTT. Translating it yields CSSSSKDSISTDTQYF.

The rearrangement uses TRBV4-3 and TRBJ2-3; D is unresolved. The germline V gene has CDR1 LGHNA and CDR2 YSLEER. This CDR3 region has 16 residues. V was cut by 4 bases and J by 1 base, with 15 bases left in between. The CDR3 loop reads CASSRQVEQGTDTQYF. The DNA of the CDR3 is TGCGCCAGCAGCCGCCAGGTTGAGCAGGGCACAGATACGCAGTATTTT.

The chain couples TRBV6-2 or TRBV6-3 to TRBJ2-3; weak D call: TRBD2 (5 bases). V lost 2 bases and J lost 6, with 9 bases in between. This CDR3 has 13 residues. Germline values: CDR1 MNHEY, CDR2 SVGEGT. The CDR3 DNA sequence: TGTGCCAGCAGTTACCATCTAGCCGATACGCAGTATTTT. Translated: CASSYHLADTQYF.

This clonotype was counted ten times or more. This sequence joins TRBV9 and TRBJ2-3; D remains ambiguous. V was pared by 1 base and J by 0 bases, with 9 bases between. Germline V gives CDR1 SGDLS, CDR2 YYNGEE. The CDR3 is made up of 15 amino acids. CDR3 region: CASSVNVGSTDTQYF. The CDR3 coding sequence is TGTGCCAGCAGCGTAAATGTGGGAAGCACAGATACGCAGTATTTT.

In its sample, this clonotype was seen many times. The V gene is TRBV28, the J gene TRBJ1-6, with 10 positions matching TRBD1. This CDR3 is built from 15 residues. Per germline, CDR1 MDHEN and CDR2 SYDVKM. V shed 3 bases, J shed 6 bases, and the junction held 2 bases outside the gene matches. CDR3 in DNA: TGTGCCAGCAGTTTGGGGACAGGGGTTAATTCACCCCTCCACTTT. It encodes CASSLGTGVNSPLHF.

This clonotype was detected a few times. The chain has TRBV3-1 and TRBJ1-4; unclear D gene. Germline values: CDR1 LGHDT, CDR2 YNNKEL (reference sequence). The CDR3 runs to 14 residues. The germline V and J ends were trimmed by 7 bases and 5 bases, with 14 bases remaining between them. The CDR3 DNA reads TGTGCCAGCAAAATTTCGGACGCGAATGAAAAACTGTTTTTT. It codes for CASKISDANEKLFF. Full variable domain (outside the CDR3, taken from reference TRBV3-1 and TRBJ1-4): DTAVSQTPKYLVTQMGNDKSIKCEQNLGHDTMYWYKQDSKKFLKIMFSYNNKELIINETVPNRFSPKSPDKAHLNLHINSLELGDSAVYFCASKISDANEKLFFGSGTQLSVL.

This clonotype was counted at least ten times. The V call is TRBV5-1, the J call TRBJ1-3, with D possibly being TRBD1 (5 bases). V shed 0 bases and J shed 0 bases, with 7 bases lying between them. The CDR3 is made up of 15 amino acids. Germline CDR1 SGHRS, CDR2 YFSETQ. CDR3 in amino acids: CASSLGQSSGNTIYF. The DNA of the CDR3 is TGCGCCAGCAGCTTGGGACAGAGCTCTGGAAACACCATATATTTT.

This clonotype was counted ten times or more. The genes are TRBV7-2 and TRBJ2-5; D possibly corresponds to TRBD1 (6 bases). Per germline, CDR1 SGHTA and CDR2 FQGNSA. CDR3 size: 14 residues. Trimming shortened V by 1 base and J by 3 bases, and 9 bases separated the two germline ends. The CDR3 sequence: CASSLVRGKETQYF. The CDR3 nucleotides are TGTGCCAGCAGCTTAGTTAGGGGGAAAGAGACCCAGTACTTC.

This clonotype was seen a handful of times. The rearrangement uses TRBV9 and TRBJ2-5; TRBD2 matches 7 bases. Germline V gene data show CDR1 as SGDLS and CDR2 as YYNGEE. J gave up 1 base and V 4 bases, and 7 bases lay outside the gene matches. This CDR3 contains 15 residues. The CDR3 nucleotides are TGTGCCAGCAGCCCCCGGGGGGACCTCCAAGAGACCCAGTACTTC. Translating gives CASSPRGDLQETQYF. Full variable domain (remainder filled in from reference TRBV9 and TRBJ2-5): DSGVTQTPKHLITATGQRVTLRCSPRSGDLSVYWYQQSLDQGLQFLIQYYNGEERAKGNILERFSAQQFPDLHSELNLSSLELGDSALYFCASSPRGDLQETQYFGPGTRLLVL.

The genes are TRBV5-1 and TRBJ1-2, with D uncertain. V lost 0 bases and J lost 6, with 9 bases in between. Germline loops: CDR1 SGHRS, CDR2 YFSETQ. This CDR3 is built from 13 residues. This CDR3 is CASSLVRHDGYTF. CDR3 DNA sequence: TGCGCCAGCAGCTTGGTTAGGCACGATGGCTACACCTTC.

At least ten counts were recorded for this clonotype. This CDR3 reads CASSVRGSGWTEAFF. CDR3 nucleotide sequence: TGCGCCAGCAGCGTTAGAGGGTCGGGATGGACTGAAGCTTTCTTT. The V call is TRBV5-1, the J call TRBJ1-1, with no clear D. This CDR3 has 15 residues. CDR1 is SGHRS and CDR2 is YFSETQ in the germline V gene. Between the trimmed V and J ends, which lost 4 bases and 5 bases, there was a span of 18 bases.

The V gene is TRBV12-3 or TRBV12-4, the J gene TRBJ2-1, with D perhaps TRBD1 (6 bases). Trimming shortened V by 5 bases and J by 4 bases, and 15 bases separated the two germline ends. CDR3 length equals 15 residues. DNA for the CDR3: TGTGCCAGCAGTCAGTGGGGGACAAAGTACAATGAGCAGTTCTTC. Translating gives CASSQWGTKYNEQFF.

This clonotype was seen a handful of times. This rearrangement joins TRBV12-3 or TRBV12-4 to TRBJ1-1; 9 bases are shared with TRBD1. The V gene end was trimmed by 6 bases and the J gene end by 4 bases; junction bases not matched to a gene: 18. The CDR3 sequence is 18 residues long. The CDR3, as DNA: TGTGCCAGCAGCGAAGGGACAGGGTTACCTCTGGTACCCACTGAAGCTTTCTTT. It translates to CASSEGTGLPLVPTEAFF.

In its sample, this clonotype was seen many times. V gene TRBV6-6 combines with J gene TRBJ2-3; unclear D gene. V was trimmed by 2 bases and J by 0 bases, leaving 15 bases between them. Per germline, CDR1 MNHNY and CDR2 SVGAGI (reference sequence). The CDR3 covers 17 residues. CDR3 DNA: TGTGCCAGCAGTTACCTCCAGAACCTCCATAGCACAGATACGCAGTATTTT. Amino acid sequence: CASSYLQNLHSTDTQYF.

This chain joins TRBV4-2 and TRBJ2-6; a weak D match, TRBD1 (6 bases). Looked up from germline, CDR1 is LGHNA and CDR2 is YNFKEQ. V was cut by 5 bases and J by 3 bases, with 17 bases left in between. This CDR3 has 17 residues. CDR3 DNA sequence: TGTGCCAGCAGCGATGGGGACATGACCTTTGGGGCCAACGTCCTGACTTTC. This encodes CASSDGDMTFGANVLTF.

This clonotype was recorded at least ten times. V is TRBV5-1 and J is TRBJ2-7; 7 positions agree with TRBD2. From germline, CDR1 is SGHRS and CDR2 YFSETQ. This CDR3 comprises 15 residues. V lost 0 bases and J lost 2; bases outside the gene matches: 5. CDR3 DNA sequence: TGCGCCAGCAGCTTGGACCCAGGGAGGGCCTACGAGCAGTACTTC. It translates to CASSLDPGRAYEQYF.

This clonotype was found many times. In DNA form, the CDR3 reads TGTGCCAGCAGATTCGGGGGGCTGGGCACTGAAGCTTTCTTT. This codes for CASRFGGLGTEAFF. V and J are TRBV12-3 or TRBV12-4 and TRBJ1-1; maybe TRBD1 (6 bases). Trimming shortened V by 6 bases and J by 4 bases, and 15 bases separated the two germline ends. This CDR3 region has 14 residues.

In this sample, this clonotype turned up a few times. The chain links TRBV18 to TRBJ1-1, with 7 nucleotides matching TRBD1. The germline CDR1 and CDR2 sequences are KGHSH and LQKENI. Unmatched junction bases numbered 4, after V lost 4 bases and J lost 2 bases. The CDR3 length is 14 residues. CDR3 DNA: TGTGCCAGCTCACGGGACAGACCTAACACTGAAGCTTTCTTT. As protein: CASSRDRPNTEAFF.